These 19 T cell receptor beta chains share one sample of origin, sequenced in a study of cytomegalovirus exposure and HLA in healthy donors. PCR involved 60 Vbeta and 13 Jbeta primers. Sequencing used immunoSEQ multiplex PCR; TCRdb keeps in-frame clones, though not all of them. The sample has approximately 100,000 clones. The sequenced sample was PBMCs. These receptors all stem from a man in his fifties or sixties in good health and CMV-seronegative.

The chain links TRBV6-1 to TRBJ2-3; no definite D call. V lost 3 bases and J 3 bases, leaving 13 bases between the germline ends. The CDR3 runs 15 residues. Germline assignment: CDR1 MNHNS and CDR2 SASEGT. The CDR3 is CASSDRIPQTDTQYF. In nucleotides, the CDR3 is TGTGCCAGCAGTGACAGGATACCTCAAACAGATACGCAGTATTTT.

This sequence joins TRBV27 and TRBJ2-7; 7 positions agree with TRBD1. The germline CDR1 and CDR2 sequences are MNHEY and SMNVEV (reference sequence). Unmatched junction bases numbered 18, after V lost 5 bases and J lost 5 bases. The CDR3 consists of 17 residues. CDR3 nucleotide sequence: TGTGCCAGCAGTCCCCGACTTGGGAGCAGGGGGTCCGACGAGCAGTACTTC. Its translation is CASSPRLGSRGSDEQYF.

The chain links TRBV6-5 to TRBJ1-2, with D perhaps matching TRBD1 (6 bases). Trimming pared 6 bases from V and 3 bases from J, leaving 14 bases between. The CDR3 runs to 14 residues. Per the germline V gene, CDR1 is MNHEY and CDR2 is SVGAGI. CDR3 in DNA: TGTGCCAGCAGACCACCAGGGGTACACTATGGCTACACCTTC. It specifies CASRPPGVHYGYTF.

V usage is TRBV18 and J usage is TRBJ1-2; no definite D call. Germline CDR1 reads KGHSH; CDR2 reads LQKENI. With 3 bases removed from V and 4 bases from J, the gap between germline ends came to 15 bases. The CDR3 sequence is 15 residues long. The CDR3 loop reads CASSPGSIGGYGYTF. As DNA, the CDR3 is TGTGCCAGCTCACCGGGGAGTATAGGTGGCTATGGCTACACCTTC. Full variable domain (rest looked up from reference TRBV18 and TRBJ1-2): NAGVMQNPRHLVRRRGQEARLRCSPMKGHSHVYWYRQLPEEGLKFMVYLQKENIIDESGMPKERFSAEFPKEGPSILRIQQVVRGDSAAYFCASSPGSIGGYGYTFGSGTRLTVV.

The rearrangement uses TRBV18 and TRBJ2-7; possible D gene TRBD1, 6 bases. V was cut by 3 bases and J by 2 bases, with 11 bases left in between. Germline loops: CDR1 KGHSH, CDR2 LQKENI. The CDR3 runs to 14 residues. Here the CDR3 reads CASSPAWDTYEQYF. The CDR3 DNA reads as TGTGCCAGCTCACCTGCGTGGGACACCTACGAGCAGTACTTC.

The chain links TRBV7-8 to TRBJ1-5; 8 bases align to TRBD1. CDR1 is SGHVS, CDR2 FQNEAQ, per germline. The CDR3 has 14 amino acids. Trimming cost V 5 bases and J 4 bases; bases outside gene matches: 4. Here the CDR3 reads CASSPNRGNQPQHF. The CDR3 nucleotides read TGTGCCAGCAGCCCAAACAGGGGGAATCAGCCCCAGCATTTT.

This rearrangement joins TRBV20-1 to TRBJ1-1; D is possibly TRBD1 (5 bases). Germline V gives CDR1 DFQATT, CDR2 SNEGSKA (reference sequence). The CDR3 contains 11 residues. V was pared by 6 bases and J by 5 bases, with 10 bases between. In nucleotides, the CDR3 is TGCAGTGCCGCGGGGGATACTGAAGCTTTCTTT. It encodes CSAAGDTEAFF.

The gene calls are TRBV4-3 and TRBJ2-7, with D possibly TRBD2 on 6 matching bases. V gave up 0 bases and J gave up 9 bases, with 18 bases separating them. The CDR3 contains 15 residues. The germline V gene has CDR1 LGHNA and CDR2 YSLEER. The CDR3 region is CASSQELRDWVGQYF. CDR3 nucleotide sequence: TGCGCCAGCAGCCAAGAGTTGAGGGACTGGGTAGGGCAGTACTTC.

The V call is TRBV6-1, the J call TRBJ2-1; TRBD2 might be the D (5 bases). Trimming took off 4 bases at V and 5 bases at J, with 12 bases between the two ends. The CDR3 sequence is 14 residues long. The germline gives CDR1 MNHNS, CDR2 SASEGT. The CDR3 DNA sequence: TGTGCCAGCAGTGTGGAACTAGATGACAATGAGCAGTTCTTC. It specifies CASSVELDDNEQFF.

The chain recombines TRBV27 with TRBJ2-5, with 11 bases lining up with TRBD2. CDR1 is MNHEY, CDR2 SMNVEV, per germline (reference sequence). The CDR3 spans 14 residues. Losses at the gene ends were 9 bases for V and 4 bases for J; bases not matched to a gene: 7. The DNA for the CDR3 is TGTGCCAGTTCTAGCGGGGGGCCCTCAGAGACCCAGTACTTC. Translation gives CASSSGGPSETQYF.

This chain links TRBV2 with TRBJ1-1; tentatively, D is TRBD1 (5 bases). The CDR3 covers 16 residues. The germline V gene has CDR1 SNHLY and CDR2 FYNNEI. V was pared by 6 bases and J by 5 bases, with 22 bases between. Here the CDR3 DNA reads TGTGCCAGCAGCAACTACGTTCGGGGGTACGGAACTGAAGCTTTCTTT. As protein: CASSNYVRGYGTEAFF. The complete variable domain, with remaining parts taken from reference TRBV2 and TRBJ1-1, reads EPEVTQTPSHQVTQMGQEVILRCVPISNHLYFYWYRQILGQKVEFLVSFYNNEISEKSEIFDDQFSVERPDGSNFTLKIRSTKLEDSAMYFCASSNYVRGYGTEAFFGQGTRLTVV.

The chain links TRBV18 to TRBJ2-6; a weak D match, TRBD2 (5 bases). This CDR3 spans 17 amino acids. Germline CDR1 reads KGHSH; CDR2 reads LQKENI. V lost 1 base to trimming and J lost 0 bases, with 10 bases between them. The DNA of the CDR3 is TGTGCCAGCTCACCACGGGAGTCTATCTCTGGGGCCAACGTCCTGACTTTC. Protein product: CASSPRESISGANVLTF.

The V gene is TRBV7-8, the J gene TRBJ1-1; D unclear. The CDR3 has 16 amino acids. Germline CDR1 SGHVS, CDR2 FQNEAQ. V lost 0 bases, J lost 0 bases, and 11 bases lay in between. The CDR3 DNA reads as TGTGCCAGCAGCTTAGCGTCGGCGGGAGTGAACACTGAAGCTTTCTTT. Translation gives CASSLASAGVNTEAFF.

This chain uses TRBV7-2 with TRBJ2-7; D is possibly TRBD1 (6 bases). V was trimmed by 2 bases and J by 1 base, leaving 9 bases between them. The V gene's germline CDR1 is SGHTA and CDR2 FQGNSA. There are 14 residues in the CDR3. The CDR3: CASSLQGTSYEQYF. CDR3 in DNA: TGTGCCAGCAGCTTACAGGGGACGTCCTACGAGCAGTACTTC.

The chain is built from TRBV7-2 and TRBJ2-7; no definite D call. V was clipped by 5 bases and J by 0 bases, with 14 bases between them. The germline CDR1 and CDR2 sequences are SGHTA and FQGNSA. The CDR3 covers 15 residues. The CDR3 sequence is CASSPGSSNSYEQYF. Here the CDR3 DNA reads TGTGCCAGCAGCCCCGGGTCCTCAAACTCCTACGAGCAGTACTTC.

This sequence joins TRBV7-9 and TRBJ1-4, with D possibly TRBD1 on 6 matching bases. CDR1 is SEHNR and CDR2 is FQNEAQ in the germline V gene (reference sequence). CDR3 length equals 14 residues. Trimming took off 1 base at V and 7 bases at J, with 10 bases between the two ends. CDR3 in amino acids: CASSLGIRGEKLFF. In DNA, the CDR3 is TGTGCCAGCAGCTTAGGGATCAGGGGTGAAAAACTGTTTTTT.

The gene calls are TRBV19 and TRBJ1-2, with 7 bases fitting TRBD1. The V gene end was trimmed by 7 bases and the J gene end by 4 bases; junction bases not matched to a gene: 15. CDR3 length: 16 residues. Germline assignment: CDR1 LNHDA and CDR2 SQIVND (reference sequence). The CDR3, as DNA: TGTGCCAGTACCCCATTGGGGCTGACAGGGAGCTATGGCTACACCTTC. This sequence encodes CASTPLGLTGSYGYTF.

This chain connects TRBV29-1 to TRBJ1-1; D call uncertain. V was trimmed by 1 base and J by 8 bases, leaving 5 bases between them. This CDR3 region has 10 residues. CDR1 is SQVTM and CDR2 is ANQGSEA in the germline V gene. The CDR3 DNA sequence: TGCAGCGTTGAAGGAGGGGAAGCTTTCTTT. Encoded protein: CSVEGGEAFF. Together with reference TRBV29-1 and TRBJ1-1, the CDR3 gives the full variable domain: SAVISQKPSRDICQRGTSLTIQCQVDSQVTMMFWYRQQPGQSLTLIATANQGSEATYESGFVIDKFPISRPNLTFSTLTVSNMSPEDSSIYLCSVEGGEAFFGQGTRLTVV.

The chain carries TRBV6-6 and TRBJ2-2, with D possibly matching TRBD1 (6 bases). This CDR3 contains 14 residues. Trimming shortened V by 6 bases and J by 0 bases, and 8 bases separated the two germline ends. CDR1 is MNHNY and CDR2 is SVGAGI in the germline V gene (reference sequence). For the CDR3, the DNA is TGTGCCAGCAGGGACAGTTCGAACACCGGGGAGCTGTTTTTT. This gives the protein CASRDSSNTGELFF.